This T cell receptor (beta chain) is drawn from a study of patients and donors after allogeneic stem cell transplantation. In TCRdb, the RT-PCR reads were re-called with MiXCR into one record per CDR3 protein. The table lists over 400,000 distinct CDR3 sequences, 15% to 20% of them singletons. Trimming removed 2 bases from V and 2 bases from J; junction bases left unmatched: 7. Germline-derived CDR1 and CDR2 are SGHKS and YYEKEE (reference sequence). CDR3 length: 17 residues. The sequenced sample was blood, either unsorted or a sorted T cell fraction (not recorded which). This receptor was identified in a human donor who was either an allogeneic HSCT recipient or a stem cell or donor lymphocyte infusion donor (not recorded which). It is not recorded whose cells these are; they may come from a transplant donor. This sequence joins TRBV5-5 and TRBJ2-3; 11 bases match TRBD2. As DNA, the CDR3 is TGTGCCAGCAGCTTCCGTATAGCGGGGGGGTACACAGATACGCAGTATTTT. Translated, it gives CASSFRIAGGYTDTQYF.